This paragraph reports one T cell receptor (beta chain). These data belong to a study of blood T cell repertoires in COVID-19. Turning to the study itself: Samples representing acute and convalescent COVID-19 were sourced from the United States, Italy and Spain. From T cells, B-cell-depleted T cells, or PBMCs came the material, which was cDNA or gDNA.

In the authors' workflow: Amplification of reference gene primers was used by the study to estimate nucleated cell counts. This table comes from immunoSEQ multiplex PCR, and its TCRdb copy is limited to in-frame clones, with some not included. From that table come the V and J calls and clone size; the DNA was used to work out D and trimming. The repertoire consists of around 200,000 clones, with approximately 83% occurring once and the leading ten covering 10% to 11%. Germline lookup yields CDR1 MNHEY and CDR2 SVGEGT. This CDR3 has 16 residues. Trimming took 6 bases from V and 5 from J, leaving 20 bases between them.

This TCR came from a human donor with active or convalescent COVID-19. The donor label of this sample is uncertain. The V gene is TRBV6-2 or TRBV6-3, the J gene TRBJ1-5; D is perhaps TRBD1 (5 bases). Sequenced sample: peripheral blood. The CDR3 DNA is TGTGCCAGCAGCGACACGGTCCAGGGATATTATCAGCCCCAGCATTTT. Protein sequence: CASSDTVQGYYQPQHF.